Listed below are T cell receptor beta chains from one sample, sequenced in a study of blood T cell repertoires in COVID-19. Only in-frame clones appear in the TCRdb table, and some are missing; sequencing was by immunoSEQ multiplex PCR. The table lists 180,000 or so clones, about 88% of them singletons. The sample was peripheral blood. The origin of the receptors is a man younger than 35 with acute or convalescent COVID-19. Each CDR3 is given with its conserved first and last residue.

v_call,cdr3_length,cdr3_aa
TRBV5-5,14,CASSPQTDRGGYTF
TRBV27,15,CASSLSINRAETQYF
TRBV19,14,CASKETSNTGELFF
TRBV4-1,14,CASSQPTGRNEQFF
TRBV4-2,16,CASSQDLAGGPDTQYF
TRBV10-3,18,CAISKDVGQGAMNTEAFF
TRBV11-3,15,CASSLGGNMNTEAFF
TRBV13,13,CASSSGLGNTIYF
TRBV12-3/TRBV12-4,13,CARSSRGSYGYTF
TRBV9,12,CASSVTGHEQYF
TRBV2,14,CASGSGTGGDGYTF
TRBV18,14,CASSPYESRASLHF
TRBV18,14,CASSLQGENTEAFF
TRBV29-1,15,CSVEGLAGETYEQYF
TRBV28,14,CASSFTGGRAEAFF
TRBV7-9,14,CASSQLTGIDTQYF
TRBV7-2,13,CASSPGSTDTQYF
TRBV27,15,CASSLSYSGANVLTF
TRBV5-4,13,CASSQGSGYGYTF
TRBV5-4,15,CASSLMDRWANGYTF
TRBV28,16,CASSSPGRGGYNEQFF
TRBV3-1/TRBV3-2,15,CASSQHRGLNTEAFF
TRBV6-6,14,CASSYRGSPYEQYF
TRBV29-1,14,CSVGPRGLNNEQFF
TRBV5-1,16,CASSLVGGTPAGELFF
TRBV2,15,CASSEALLGSQPQHF
TRBV19,12,CACRRGNQPQHF
TRBV19,14,CASSPTATNEKLFF
TRBV5-1,14,CASSLGQMNTEAFF
TRBV4-2,18,CASSQGTSGGGSQETQYF
TRBV2,16,CASSAPGTGGVYGYTF
TRBV3-1/TRBV3-2,14,CASSAGYLNTEAFF
TRBV15,11,CATYQNYGYTF
TRBV23-1,16,CASSQLRTKLDQPQHF
TRBV6-1,13,CASSEGQQETQYF
TRBV9,14,CASSGGQGARITFF
TRBV21-1,18,CASSPLRDRNLVHQPQHF
TRBV11-2,15,CASSPQVQGTYEQYF
TRBV6-5,15,CASRTGTGKFNEQFF
TRBV27,14,CASSFSLGSYEQYF
TRBV27,16,CASSAVRGYGSTEAFF
TRBV24-1,15,CATSVPGVAKNEQFF
TRBV24-1,16,CATSEGPGQGAYEQYF
TRBV5-1,17,CASSRTQQGASFNEQFF
TRBV9,15,CASSVAPRGANVLTF
TRBV18,15,CASSDGGAAKNIQYF
TRBV2,15,CASSESSPSYSPLHF
TRBV5-5,19,CASSFSRDRVRSYNSPLHF
TRBV13,16,CASSYRTSFTTDTQYF
TRBV28,13,CASSLRVTKTQYF
TRBV7-2,15,CASSRLAGVQETQYF
TRBV12-5,23,CASGLGLVGGLAGLGGSTDTQYF
TRBV5-1,14,CASSKTGYQETQYF
TRBV4-1,18,CASSQVGARGGSTDTQYF
TRBV5-4,14,CASSRGGPTGELFF
TRBV4-1,13,CASSQGGNQPQHF